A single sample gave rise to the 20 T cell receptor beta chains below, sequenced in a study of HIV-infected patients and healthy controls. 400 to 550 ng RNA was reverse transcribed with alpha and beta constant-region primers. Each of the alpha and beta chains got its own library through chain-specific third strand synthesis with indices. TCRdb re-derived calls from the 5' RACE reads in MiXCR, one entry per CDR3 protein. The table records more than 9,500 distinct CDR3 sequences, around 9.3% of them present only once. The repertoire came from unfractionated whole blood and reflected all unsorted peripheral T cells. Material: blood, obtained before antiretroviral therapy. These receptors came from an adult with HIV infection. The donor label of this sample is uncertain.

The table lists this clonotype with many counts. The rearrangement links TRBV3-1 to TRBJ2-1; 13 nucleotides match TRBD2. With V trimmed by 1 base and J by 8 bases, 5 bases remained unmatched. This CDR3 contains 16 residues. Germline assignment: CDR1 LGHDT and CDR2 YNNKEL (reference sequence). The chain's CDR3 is CASSQGLAGGYYEQFF. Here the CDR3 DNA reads TGTGCCAGCAGCCAAGGACTAGCGGGAGGCTATTATGAGCAGTTCTTC.

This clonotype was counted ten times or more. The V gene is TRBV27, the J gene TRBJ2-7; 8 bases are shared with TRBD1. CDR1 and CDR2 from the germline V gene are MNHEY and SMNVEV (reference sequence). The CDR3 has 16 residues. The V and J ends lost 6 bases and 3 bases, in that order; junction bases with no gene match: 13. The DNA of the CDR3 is TGTGCCAGCAGACGATACTCCGGGACAGGCGACTACGAGCAGTACTTC. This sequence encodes CASRRYSGTGDYEQYF.

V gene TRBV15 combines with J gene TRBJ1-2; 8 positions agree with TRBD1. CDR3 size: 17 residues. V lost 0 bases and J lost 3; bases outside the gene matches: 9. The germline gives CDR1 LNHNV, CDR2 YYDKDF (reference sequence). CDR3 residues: CATSRELTDRAYYGYTF. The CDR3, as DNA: TGTGCCACCAGCAGAGAGTTAACGGACAGGGCATACTATGGCTACACCTTC. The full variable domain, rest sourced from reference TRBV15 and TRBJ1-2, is DAMVIQNPRYQVTQFGKPVTLSCSQTLNHNVMYWYQQKSSQAPKLLFHYYDKDFNNEADTPDNFQSRRPNTSFCFLDIRSPGLGDTAMYLCATSRELTDRAYYGYTFGSGTRLTVV.

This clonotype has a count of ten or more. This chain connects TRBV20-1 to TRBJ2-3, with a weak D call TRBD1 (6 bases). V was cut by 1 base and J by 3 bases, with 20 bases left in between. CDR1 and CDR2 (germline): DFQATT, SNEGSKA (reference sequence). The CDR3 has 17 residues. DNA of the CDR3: TGCAGTGCTAGAGCGGGCAGGGGATTACTGCGGACAGATACGCAGTATTTT. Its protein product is CSARAGRGLLRTDTQYF.

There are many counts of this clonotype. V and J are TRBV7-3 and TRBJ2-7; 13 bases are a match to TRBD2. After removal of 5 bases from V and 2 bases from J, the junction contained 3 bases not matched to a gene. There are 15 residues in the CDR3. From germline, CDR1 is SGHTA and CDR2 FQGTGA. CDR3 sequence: CASSPGTSGTYEQYF. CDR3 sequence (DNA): TGTGCCAGCAGCCCAGGGACTAGCGGGACCTACGAGCAGTACTTC.

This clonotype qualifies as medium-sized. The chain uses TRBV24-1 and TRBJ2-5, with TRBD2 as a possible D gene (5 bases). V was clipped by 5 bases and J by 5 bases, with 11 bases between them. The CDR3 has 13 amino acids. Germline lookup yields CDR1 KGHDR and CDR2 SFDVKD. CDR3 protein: CATSGGRGETQYF. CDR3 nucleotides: TGTGCCACCAGTGGAGGGAGAGGGGAGACCCAGTACTTC.

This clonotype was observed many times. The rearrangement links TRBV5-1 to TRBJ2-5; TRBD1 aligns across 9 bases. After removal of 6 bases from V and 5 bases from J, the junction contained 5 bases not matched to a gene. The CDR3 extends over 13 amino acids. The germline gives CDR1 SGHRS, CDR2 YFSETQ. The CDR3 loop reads CASMRDREETQYF. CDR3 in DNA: TGCGCCAGCATGCGGGACAGGGAGGAGACCCAGTACTTC.

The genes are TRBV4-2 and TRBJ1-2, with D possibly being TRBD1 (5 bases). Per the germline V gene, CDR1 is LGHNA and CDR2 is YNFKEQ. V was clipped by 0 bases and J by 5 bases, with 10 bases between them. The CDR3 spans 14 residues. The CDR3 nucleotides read TGTGCCAGCAGCCAAGAGGGGACGGCGTATGGCTACACCTTC. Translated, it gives CASSQEGTAYGYTF.

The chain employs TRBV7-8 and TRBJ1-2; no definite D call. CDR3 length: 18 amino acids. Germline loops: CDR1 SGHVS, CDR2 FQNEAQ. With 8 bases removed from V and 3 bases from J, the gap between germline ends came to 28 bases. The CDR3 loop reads CASALGLGGRNWDYGYTF. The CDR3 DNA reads TGTGCCAGCGCCCTAGGCTTGGGTGGGAGGAACTGGGACTATGGCTACACCTTC.

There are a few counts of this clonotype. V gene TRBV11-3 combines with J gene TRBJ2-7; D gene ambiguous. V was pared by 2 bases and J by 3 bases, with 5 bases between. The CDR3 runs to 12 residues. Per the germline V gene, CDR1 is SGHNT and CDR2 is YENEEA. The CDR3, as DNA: TGTGCCAGCAGCTTACCGAGCTACGAGCAGTACTTC. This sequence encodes CASSLPSYEQYF.

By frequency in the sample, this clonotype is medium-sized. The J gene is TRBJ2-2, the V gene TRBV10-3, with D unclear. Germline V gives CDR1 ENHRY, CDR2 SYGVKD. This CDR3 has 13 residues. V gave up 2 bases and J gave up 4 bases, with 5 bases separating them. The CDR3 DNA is TGTGCCATCAGTGAGGCTAGCACCGGGGAGCTGTTTTTT. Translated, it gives CAISEASTGELFF.

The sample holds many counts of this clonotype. This CDR3 reads CASSQGAGHTGELFF. The CDR3 DNA reads as TGTGCCAGCAGCCAAGGGGCGGGCCACACCGGGGAGCTGTTTTTT. The chain joins TRBV3-1 to TRBJ2-2; D may be TRBD2 (5 bases). CDR3 length: 15 amino acids. The germline V gene has CDR1 LGHDT and CDR2 YNNKEL (reference sequence). V lost 1 base, J lost 3 bases, and 9 bases lay in between.

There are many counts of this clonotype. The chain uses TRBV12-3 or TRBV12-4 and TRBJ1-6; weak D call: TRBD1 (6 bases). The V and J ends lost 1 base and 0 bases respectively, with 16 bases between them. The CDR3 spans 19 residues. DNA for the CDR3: TGTGCCAGCAGTTTAGGGGACACTTCTGTTCGCTCCTATAATTCACCCCTCCACTTT. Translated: CASSLGDTSVRSYNSPLHF.

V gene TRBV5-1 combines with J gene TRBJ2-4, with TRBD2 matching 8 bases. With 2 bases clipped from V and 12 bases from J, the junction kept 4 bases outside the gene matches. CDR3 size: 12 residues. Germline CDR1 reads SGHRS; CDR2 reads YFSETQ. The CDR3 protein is CASSLSGRPQYF. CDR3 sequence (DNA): TGCGCCAGCAGCTTAAGCGGGAGACCTCAGTACTTC. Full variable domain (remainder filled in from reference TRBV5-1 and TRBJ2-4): KAGVTQTPRYLIKTRGQQVTLSCSPISGHRSVSWYQQTPGQGLQFLFEYFSETQRNKGNFPGRFSGRQFSNSRSEMNVSTLELGDSALYLCASSLSGRPQYFGAGTRLSVL.

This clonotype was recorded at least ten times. CDR3 amino acids: CASSLGRDYRRSFNEQFF. Here the CDR3 DNA reads TGTGCCAGCAGCTTAGGCAGGGACTACCGTAGATCGTTCAATGAGCAGTTCTTC. This chain connects TRBV7-2 to TRBJ2-1; 7 bases line up with TRBD2. Germline CDR1 and CDR2: SGHTA and FQGNSA. This CDR3 has 18 amino acids. V was clipped by 1 base and J by 6 bases; unmatched bases: 15.

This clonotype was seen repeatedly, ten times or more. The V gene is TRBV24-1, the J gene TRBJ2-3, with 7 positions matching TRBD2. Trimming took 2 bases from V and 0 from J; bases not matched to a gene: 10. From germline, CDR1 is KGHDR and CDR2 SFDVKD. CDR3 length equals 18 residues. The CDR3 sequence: CATSDSPSLATSTDTQYF. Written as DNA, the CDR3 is TGTGCCACCAGTGATTCCCCCTCACTAGCGACTAGCACAGATACGCAGTATTTT.

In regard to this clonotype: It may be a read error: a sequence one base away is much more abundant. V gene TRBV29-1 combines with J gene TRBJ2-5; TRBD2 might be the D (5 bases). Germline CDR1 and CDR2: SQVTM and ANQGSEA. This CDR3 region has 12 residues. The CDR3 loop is CSVQGRGETHYF. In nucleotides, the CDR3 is TGCAGCGTTCAAGGACGGGGAGAGACCCATTACTTC.

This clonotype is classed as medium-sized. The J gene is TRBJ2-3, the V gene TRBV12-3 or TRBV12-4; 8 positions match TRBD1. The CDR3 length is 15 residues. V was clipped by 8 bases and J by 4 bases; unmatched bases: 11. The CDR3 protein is CASGLDRDRADTQYF. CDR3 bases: TGTGCCAGCGGATTGGACAGGGACCGGGCAGATACGCAGTATTTT.

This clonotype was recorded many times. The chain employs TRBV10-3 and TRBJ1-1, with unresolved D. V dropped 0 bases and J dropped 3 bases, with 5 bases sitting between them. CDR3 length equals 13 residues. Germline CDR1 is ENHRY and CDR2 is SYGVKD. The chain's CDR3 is CAISESGDTEAFF. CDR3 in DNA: TGTGCCATCAGTGAGTCTGGGGACACTGAAGCTTTCTTT.

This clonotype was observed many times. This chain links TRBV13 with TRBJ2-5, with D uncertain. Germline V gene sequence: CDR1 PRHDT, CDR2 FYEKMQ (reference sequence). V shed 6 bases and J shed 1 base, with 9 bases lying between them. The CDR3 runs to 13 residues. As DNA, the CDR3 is TGTGCCAGCAGTGAAGCAATCCAAGAGACCCAGTACTTC. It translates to CASSEAIQETQYF.